Below, one T cell receptor (beta chain) is given with its context. J gave up 7 bases and V 0 bases, and 9 bases lay outside the gene matches. Germline assignment: CDR1 SEHNR and CDR2 FQNEAQ (reference sequence). The CDR3 has 17 amino acids. The sample is drawn from a study of blood T cell repertoires in COVID-19. Sequencing was performed with immunoSEQ multiplex PCR; in TCRdb, only in-frame clones are kept and a portion is missing. The repertoire consists of about 72,000 clones, with 82% occurring once and the leading ten covering 5% to 8%. The chain has TRBV7-9 and TRBJ2-1, with 10 positions matching TRBD2. The specimen was peripheral blood. This clonotype originated in a man aged 60-69 years with acute or convalescent COVID-19. The CDR3 reads CASSLARSGGVSNEQFF. As DNA, the CDR3 is TGTGCCAGCAGCTTAGCGCGCAGCGGGGGGGTCTCAAATGAGCAGTTCTTC.